The 20 T cell receptor beta chains below all came from one sample that was sequenced in a study of T-cell reconstitution after alpha-beta-depleted transplantation in children. The TCRbeta library was prepared with unique molecular identifiers. TCRdb called the PCR reads again in MiXCR, with one record for every CDR3 protein. The sample includes about 74,000 distinct CDR3 sequences, 13% to 15% seen only once; the top ten take about 26%. The sequencing here drew on PBMCs, mostly from graft donor cells, taken 180 days after TCRalphabeta/CD19-depleted stem cell transplant. The receptor set was obtained from a male patient between 2 and 15 years old who had a stem cell transplant for acute lymphoblastic leukemia, so the T cells may come from the graft donor.

With regard to this clonotype: Germline and junction disagree at one end, which may indicate a read error. V gene TRBV12-3 or TRBV12-4 combines with J gene TRBJ2-5; D may match TRBD1 or TRBD2 (6 bases each). The CDR3 totals 11 residues. The CDR3 spells CASSFGGRTKF. In DNA, the CDR3 is TGTGCCAGCAGTTTTGGGGGGCGCACAAAGTTC.

This clonotype was seen a handful of times. V usage is TRBV5-1 and J usage is TRBJ1-1; possible D gene TRBD1, 6 bases. The CDR3 has 12 amino acids. Germline values: CDR1 SGHRS, CDR2 YFSETQ. V gave up 4 bases and J gave up 7 bases, with 11 bases separating them. CDR3 DNA sequence: TGCGCCAGCAGCGGGCAGGGGTATGAAGCTTTCTTT. It is translated as CASSGQGYEAFF.

This clonotype was counted only a few times. The chain has TRBV5-1 and TRBJ2-5; TRBD2 agrees at 9 bases. Trimming at V came to 2 bases and at J to 4 bases, leaving 9 bases not matched to a gene. Germline assignment: CDR1 SGHRS and CDR2 YFSETQ. This CDR3 region has 16 residues. CDR3 nucleotide sequence: TGCGCCAGCAGCTTCGGCGGGGGGGCCTTAAGAGAGACCCAGTACTTC. It codes for CASSFGGGALRETQYF. The complete variable domain, with remaining parts taken from reference TRBV5-1 and TRBJ2-5, reads KAGVTQTPRYLIKTRGQQVTLSCSPISGHRSVSWYQQTPGQGLQFLFEYFSETQRNKGNFPGRFSGRQFSNSRSEMNVSTLELGDSALYLCASSFGGGALRETQYFGPGTRLLVL.

This chain joins TRBV20-1 and TRBJ1-4; D not certain. V lost 6 bases and J 15 bases, leaving 23 bases between the germline ends. The CDR3 totals 13 residues. In germline, CDR1 is DFQATT, CDR2 SNEGSKA (reference sequence). CDR3 bases: TGCAGTGCCCCCTACCCGCCCGACCTAAACATGTTTTTT. It encodes CSAPYPPDLNMFF.

The chain carries TRBV4-2 and TRBJ2-5; D not resolved. With 0 bases removed from V and 5 bases from J, the gap between germline ends came to 7 bases. The CDR3 contains 13 residues. The germline CDR1 and CDR2 sequences are LGHNA and YNFKEQ. The chain's CDR3 is CASSQDGGETQYF. Here the CDR3 DNA reads TGTGCCAGCAGCCAAGATGGTGGGGAGACCCAGTACTTC.

About this clonotype: A much larger clone lies one base from this, so it may be a read error. The chain couples TRBV20-1 to TRBJ2-5; D not certain. The CDR3 is 11 residues long. Germline CDR1 reads DFQATT; CDR2 reads SNEGSKA (reference sequence). V was cut by 3 bases and J by 4 bases, with 6 bases left in between. Here the CDR3 reads CSASVRETQYF. In DNA, the CDR3 is TGCAGTGCTAGTGTCCGAGAGACCCAGTACTTC.

The chain combines TRBV20-1 with TRBJ2-1; 12 nucleotides line up with TRBD2. CDR3 size: 19 residues. The trim removed 3 bases at V and 4 bases at J, leaving 16 bases unmatched. Germline CDR1 and CDR2: DFQATT and SNEGSKA (reference sequence). This CDR3 reads CSASSTSGRLLDVYNEQFF. DNA of the CDR3: TGCAGTGCTAGCTCAACTAGCGGGAGGCTTCTGGACGTTTACAATGAGCAGTTCTTC.

This clonotype has more than one count but fewer than ten. The chain recombines TRBV20-1 with TRBJ2-3, with D uncertain. Trimming removed 5 bases from V and 1 base from J, with 10 bases in between. The CDR3 has 13 amino acids. Germline V gives CDR1 DFQATT, CDR2 SNEGSKA (reference sequence). Here the CDR3 reads CSAALAGTDTQYF. CDR3 DNA: TGCAGTGCTGCTCTTGCCGGCACAGATACGCAGTATTTT.

This clonotype was seen a few times. The chain couples TRBV28 to TRBJ1-4; D remains unclear. Germline V gene lookup returns CDR1 MDHEN and CDR2 SYDVKM. The CDR3 totals 12 residues. V shed 10 bases and J shed 4 bases, with 10 bases lying between them. The CDR3 bases are TGTGCCATCAACACCGGTAATGAAAAACTGTTTTTT. Protein sequence: CAINTGNEKLFF.

This clonotype was seen a handful of times. The rearrangement joins TRBV28 to TRBJ1-4; 7 bases agree with TRBD1. With V trimmed by 6 bases and J by 0 bases, 10 bases remained unmatched. From germline, CDR1 is MDHEN and CDR2 SYDVKM. There are 17 residues in the CDR3. The CDR3 is CASSVQGRGATNEKLFF. CDR3 sequence (DNA): TGTGCCAGCAGCGTACAGGGGCGGGGTGCAACTAATGAAAAACTGTTTTTT.

This clonotype is labeled as medium-sized. The V and J genes are TRBV6-5 and TRBJ2-2; 7 bases fit TRBD1. V lost 9 bases to trimming and J lost 4 bases; unmatched junction nucleotides: 8. CDR1 and CDR2 from the germline V gene are MNHEY and SVGAGI. The CDR3 consists of 14 residues. CDR3 in DNA: TGTGCCAGTGACCGGGCAGGGGGCACCGGGGAGCTGTTTTTT. Translating gives CASDRAGGTGELFF.

This clonotype was counted at least ten times. The genes are TRBV5-6 and TRBJ2-1; unclear D gene. The CDR3 contains 12 residues. Germline V gives CDR1 SGHDT, CDR2 YYEEEE. Trimming stripped 0 bases from V and 7 bases from J, with 5 bases between. The CDR3 loop is CASSLEQNEQFF. The CDR3 DNA follows: TGTGCCAGCAGCTTGGAGCAGAATGAGCAGTTCTTC.

In this sample, this clonotype turned up many times. This sequence joins TRBV5-1 and TRBJ1-2; possible D gene TRBD1, 6 bases. Trimming removed 4 bases at V and 8 bases at J, with 12 bases between. This CDR3 spans 12 amino acids. Germline V gene sequence: CDR1 SGHRS, CDR2 YFSETQ. The CDR3 nucleotides are TGCGCCAGCAGCCCTGGACAGCTGGGCTACACCTTC. This gives the protein CASSPGQLGYTF.

This clonotype appeared many times. The V gene is TRBV15, the J gene TRBJ2-7, with TRBD1 matching over 8 bases. CDR1 and CDR2 from the germline V gene are LNHNV and YYDKDF (reference sequence). The CDR3 sequence is 15 residues long. The V segment lost 4 bases and the J segment 0 bases; nucleotides outside the gene matches: 5. CDR3 loop: CATSTRTGSSYEQYF. CDR3 DNA: TGTGCCACCAGCACCCGGACAGGGAGCTCCTACGAGCAGTACTTC.

This clonotype came up a few times. The chain joins TRBV5-1 to TRBJ2-7; D remains ambiguous. The CDR3 is made up of 13 amino acids. CDR1 and CDR2 (germline): SGHRS, YFSETQ. Trimming shortened V by 1 base and J by 2 bases, and 7 bases separated the two germline ends. CDR3 sequence reads: CASSLQSTYEQYF. Written as DNA, the CDR3 is TGCGCCAGCAGCTTGCAGTCGACCTACGAGCAGTACTTC. The whole variable domain, remainder taken from reference TRBV5-1 and TRBJ2-7, is KAGVTQTPRYLIKTRGQQVTLSCSPISGHRSVSWYQQTPGQGLQFLFEYFSETQRNKGNFPGRFSGRQFSNSRSEMNVSTLELGDSALYLCASSLQSTYEQYFGPGTRLTVT.

The sample holds one count of this clonotype. Since a much larger clone is just one base distant, this may be a read error. The chain uses TRBV4-2 and TRBJ1-5; D unclear. Trimming removed 1 base from V and 3 bases from J, with 4 bases in between. Germline V gives CDR1 LGHNA, CDR2 YNFKEQ. The CDR3 covers 13 residues. CDR3 protein: CASSQGDNQPQHF. Here the CDR3 DNA reads TGTGCCAGCAGCCAAGGGGACAATCAGCCCCAGCATTTT.

The sample holds a few counts of this clonotype. V is TRBV20-1 and J is TRBJ2-4; no definite D call. The CDR3 runs 11 residues. V lost 6 bases and J lost 6, with 9 bases in between. Germline CDR1 is DFQATT and CDR2 is SNEGSKA (reference sequence). Written as DNA, the CDR3 is TGCAGTGCCCTCCCGGGAAACATTCAGTACTTC. This sequence encodes CSALPGNIQYF.

This clonotype was found many times. The chain has TRBV5-5 and TRBJ2-4; 7 positions match TRBD1. V shed 0 bases and J 7 bases; nucleotides not matched to a gene: 4. This CDR3 comprises 14 residues. Germline V CDR1 and CDR2: SGHKS, YYEKEE (reference sequence). CDR3 nucleotide sequence: TGTGCCAGCAGCTTGGGGGTCAGGGGGAACATTCAGTACTTC. Its protein product is CASSLGVRGNIQYF.

By sample fraction, this clonotype is medium-sized (0.01 to 0.1%). The V gene is TRBV7-9, the J gene TRBJ2-7; 7 bases align to TRBD1. Trimming cost V 5 bases and J 3 bases; bases outside gene matches: 13. The germline gives CDR1 SEHNR, CDR2 FQNEAQ (reference sequence). The CDR3 length is 16 residues. The CDR3 region has the DNA TGTGCCAGCAGCCCCCGCGGACAGGCTCTACTCTACGAGCAGTACTTC. It is translated as CASSPRGQALLYEQYF.

This clonotype was observed a few times. This chain joins TRBV12-3 or TRBV12-4 and TRBJ2-7, with 9 bases matching TRBD1. The J segment lost 2 bases and the V segment lost 3 bases, leaving 8 bases of the junction unmatched. The CDR3 has 16 amino acids. The chain's CDR3 is CASSFGTGRFTYEQYF. The CDR3 nucleotides read TGTGCCAGCAGTTTTGGGACAGGGAGGTTTACCTACGAGCAGTACTTC.